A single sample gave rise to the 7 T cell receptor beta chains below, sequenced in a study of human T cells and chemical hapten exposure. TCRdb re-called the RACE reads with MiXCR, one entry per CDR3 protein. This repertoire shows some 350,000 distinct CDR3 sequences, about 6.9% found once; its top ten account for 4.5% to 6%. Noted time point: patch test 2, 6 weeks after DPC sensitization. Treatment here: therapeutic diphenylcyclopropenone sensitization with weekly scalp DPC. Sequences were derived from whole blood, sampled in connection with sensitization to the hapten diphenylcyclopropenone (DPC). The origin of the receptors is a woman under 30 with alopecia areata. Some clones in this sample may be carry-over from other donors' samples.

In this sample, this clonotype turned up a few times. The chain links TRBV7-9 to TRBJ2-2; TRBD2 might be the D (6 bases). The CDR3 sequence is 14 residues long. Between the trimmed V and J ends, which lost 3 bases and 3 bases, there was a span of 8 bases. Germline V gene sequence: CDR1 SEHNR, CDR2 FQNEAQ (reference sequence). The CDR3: CASSFERDTGELFF. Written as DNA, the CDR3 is TGTGCCAGCAGCTTTGAGCGGGACACCGGGGAGCTGTTTTTT.

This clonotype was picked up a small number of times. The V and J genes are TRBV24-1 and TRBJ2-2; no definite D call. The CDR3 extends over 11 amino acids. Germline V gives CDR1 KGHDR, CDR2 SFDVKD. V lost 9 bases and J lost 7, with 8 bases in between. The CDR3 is CATASGGELFF. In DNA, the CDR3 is TGTGCCACCGCCTCGGGCGGGGAGCTGTTTTTT.

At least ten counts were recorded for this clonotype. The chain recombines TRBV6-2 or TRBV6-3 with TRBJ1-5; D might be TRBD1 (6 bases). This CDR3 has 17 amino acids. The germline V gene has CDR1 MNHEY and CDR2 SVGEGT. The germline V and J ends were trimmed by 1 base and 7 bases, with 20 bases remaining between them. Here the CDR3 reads CASSYFGRGAGRQPQHF. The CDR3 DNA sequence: TGTGCCAGCAGTTACTTTGGCAGGGGCGCAGGAAGGCAGCCCCAGCATTTT.

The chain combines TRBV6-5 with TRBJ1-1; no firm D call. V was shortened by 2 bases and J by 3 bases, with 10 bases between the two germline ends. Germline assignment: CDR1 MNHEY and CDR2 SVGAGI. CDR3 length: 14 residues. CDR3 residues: CASSYAEDYTEAFF. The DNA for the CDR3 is TGTGCCAGCAGTTACGCCGAGGATTACACTGAAGCTTTCTTT.

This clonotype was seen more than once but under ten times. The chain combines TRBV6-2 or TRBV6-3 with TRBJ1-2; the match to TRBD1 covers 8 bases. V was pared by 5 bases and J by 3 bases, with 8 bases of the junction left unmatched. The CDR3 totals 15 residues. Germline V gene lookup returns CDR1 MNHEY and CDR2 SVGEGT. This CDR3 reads CASSLSRGQDYGYTF. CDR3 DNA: TGTGCCAGCAGTCTAAGCAGGGGGCAAGACTATGGCTACACCTTC.

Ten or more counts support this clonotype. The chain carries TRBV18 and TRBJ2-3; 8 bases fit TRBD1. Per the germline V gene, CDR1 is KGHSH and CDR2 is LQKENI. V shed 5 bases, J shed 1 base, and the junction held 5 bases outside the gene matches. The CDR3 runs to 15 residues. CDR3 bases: TGTGCCAGCTCAACCGAGGGACAGGGCACAGATACGCAGTATTTT. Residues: CASSTEGQGTDTQYF.

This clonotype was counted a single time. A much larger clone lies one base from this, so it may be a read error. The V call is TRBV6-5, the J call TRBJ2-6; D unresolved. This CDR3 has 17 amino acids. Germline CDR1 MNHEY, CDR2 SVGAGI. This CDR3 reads CTSSYSQWGSGANVLTF. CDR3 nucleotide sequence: TGTACCAGCAGTTACTCACAGTGGGGCTCTGGGGCCAACGTCCTGACTTTC.